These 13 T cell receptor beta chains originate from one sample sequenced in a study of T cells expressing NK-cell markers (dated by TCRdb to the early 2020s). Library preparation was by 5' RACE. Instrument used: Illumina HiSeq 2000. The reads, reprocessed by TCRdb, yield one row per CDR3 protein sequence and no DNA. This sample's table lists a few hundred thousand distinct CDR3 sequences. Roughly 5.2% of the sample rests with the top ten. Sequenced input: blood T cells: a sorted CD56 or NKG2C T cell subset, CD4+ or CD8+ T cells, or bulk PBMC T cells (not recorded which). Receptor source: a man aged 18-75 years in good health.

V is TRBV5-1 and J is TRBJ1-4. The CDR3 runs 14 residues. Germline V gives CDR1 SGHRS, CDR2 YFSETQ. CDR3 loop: CASSLATITEKLFF.

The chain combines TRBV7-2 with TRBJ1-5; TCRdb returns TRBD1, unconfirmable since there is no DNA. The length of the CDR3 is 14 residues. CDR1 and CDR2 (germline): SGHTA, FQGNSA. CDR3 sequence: CASSLGVGGQPQHF.

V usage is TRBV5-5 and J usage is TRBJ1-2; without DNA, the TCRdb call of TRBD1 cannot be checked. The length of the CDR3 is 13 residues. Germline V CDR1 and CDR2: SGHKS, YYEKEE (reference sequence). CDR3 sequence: CASSKQGPYGYTF.

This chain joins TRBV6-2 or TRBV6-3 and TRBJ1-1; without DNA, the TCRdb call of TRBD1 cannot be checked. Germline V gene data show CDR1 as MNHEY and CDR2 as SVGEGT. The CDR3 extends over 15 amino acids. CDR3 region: CASRPGQGAFPEAFF.

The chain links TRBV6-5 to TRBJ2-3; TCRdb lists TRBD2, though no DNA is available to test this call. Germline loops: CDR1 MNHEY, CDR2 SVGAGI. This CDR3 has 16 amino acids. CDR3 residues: CASSYSVRGGSDTQYF.

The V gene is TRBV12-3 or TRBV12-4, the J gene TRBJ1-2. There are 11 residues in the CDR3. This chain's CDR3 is CASRARAGYTF.

CDR3 amino acids: CSGLNGAKNIQYF. The chain couples TRBV20-1 to TRBJ2-4. Per germline, CDR1 DFQATT and CDR2 SNEGSKA (reference sequence). The CDR3 has 13 residues.

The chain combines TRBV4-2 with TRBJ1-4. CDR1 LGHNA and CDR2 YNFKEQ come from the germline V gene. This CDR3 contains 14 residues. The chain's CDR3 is CASSQGGFDEKLFF.

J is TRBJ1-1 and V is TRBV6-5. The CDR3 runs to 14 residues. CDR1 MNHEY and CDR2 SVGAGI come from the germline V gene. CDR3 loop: CASSYLDGPGEAFF.

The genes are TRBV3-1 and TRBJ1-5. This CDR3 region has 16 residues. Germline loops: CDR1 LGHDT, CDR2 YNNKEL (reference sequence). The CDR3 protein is CASSHGSGVGNQPQHF.

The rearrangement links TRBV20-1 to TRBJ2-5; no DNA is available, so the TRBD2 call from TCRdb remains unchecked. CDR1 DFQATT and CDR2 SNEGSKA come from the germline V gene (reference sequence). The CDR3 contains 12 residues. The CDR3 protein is CSFGLAGRAQYF.

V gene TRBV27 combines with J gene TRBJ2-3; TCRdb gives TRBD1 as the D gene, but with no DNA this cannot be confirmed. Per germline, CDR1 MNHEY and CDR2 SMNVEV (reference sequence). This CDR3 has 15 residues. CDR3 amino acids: CASSSGRGSPDTQYF.

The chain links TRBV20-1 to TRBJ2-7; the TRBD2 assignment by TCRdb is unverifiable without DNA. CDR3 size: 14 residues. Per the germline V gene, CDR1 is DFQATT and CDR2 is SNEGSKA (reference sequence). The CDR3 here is CSARLAGGPYEQYF.